A selection of T cell receptor beta chains follows, all from one sample in a study of type 1 regulatory T cells. These TCRs' antigens remain unknown. TCRdb reanalysed the reads using MiXCR and keeps one entry per CDR3 protein. The data contain about 42,000 distinct CDR3 sequences, 12% of them singletons. The specimen sequenced was cultured non-Tr1 T cells, either the whole culture or a sorted T cell fraction (not recorded which). The receptors here all came from a human donor in good health. Each CDR3 is given with its conserved first and last residue. D genes are given only for firm matches. Clone size is stated in some rows and not others, as once, few, many or a class when expanded.

clone size: few; J gene: TRBJ2-7; D gene: NA; V gene: TRBV30; CDR3 length: 14; CDR3 DNA: TGTGCCTGGAAGCCGGGAGATCTACCCTACGAGCAGTACTTC; CDR3 protein: CAWKPGDLPYEQYF
clone size: NA; J gene: TRBJ1-4; D gene: TRBD1; V gene: TRBV20-1; CDR3 length: 14; CDR3 DNA: TGCAGTGCGCATAACAGGGGGGGAAATGAAAAACTGTTTTTT; CDR3 protein: CSAHNRGGNEKLFF
clone size: many; J gene: TRBJ2-3; D gene: NA; V gene: TRBV20-1; CDR3 length: 13; CDR3 DNA: TGCAGTGCTCACAAGGACCGGTGGGATACGCAGTATTTT; CDR3 protein: CSAHKDRWDTQYF
clone size: few; J gene: TRBJ2-1; D gene: NA; V gene: TRBV12-3/TRBV12-4; CDR3 length: 12; CDR3 DNA: TGTGCCAGCACTGCAGGGCACAATGAGCAGTTCTTC; CDR3 protein: CASTAGHNEQFF
clone size: NA; J gene: TRBJ2-5; D gene: TRBD2; V gene: TRBV5-1; CDR3 length: 16; CDR3 DNA: TGCGCCAGCAGCCCACAGGTAGCGGGGTCCCAAGAGACCCAGTACTTC; CDR3 protein: CASSPQVAGSQETQYF
clone size: NA; J gene: TRBJ2-7; D gene: NA; V gene: TRBV19; CDR3 length: 14; CDR3 DNA: TGTGCCAGTAGTTCCCCGTCAGCCCTCTACGAGCAGTACTTC; CDR3 protein: CASSSPSALYEQYF
clone size: many; J gene: TRBJ2-5; D gene: NA; V gene: TRBV5-1; CDR3 length: 16; CDR3 DNA: TGCGCCAGCAGGATTGGCTCGGTTAAGGGACAAGAGACCCAGTACTTC; CDR3 protein: CASRIGSVKGQETQYF
clone size: many; J gene: TRBJ1-1; D gene: NA; V gene: TRBV18; CDR3 length: 13; CDR3 DNA: TGTGCCAGCTCGGAGGGCATGAACACTGAAGCTTTCTTT; CDR3 protein: CASSEGMNTEAFF
clone size: many; J gene: TRBJ2-3; D gene: NA; V gene: TRBV15; CDR3 length: 12; CDR3 DNA: TGTGCCACCAGCAGAGTGGGGGATACGCAGTATTTT; CDR3 protein: CATSRVGDTQYF
clone size: few; J gene: TRBJ2-3; D gene: TRBD2; V gene: TRBV15; CDR3 length: 15; CDR3 DNA: TGTGCCACCGGGCGTGGGAGGGCCCCTACAGATACGCAGTATTTT; CDR3 protein: CATGRGRAPTDTQYF
clone size: few; J gene: TRBJ2-2; D gene: NA; V gene: TRBV7-8; CDR3 length: 15; CDR3 DNA: TGTGCCAGCAGCTTAATGGGGCAGGCCTCCGGGGAGCTGTTTTTT; CDR3 protein: CASSLMGQASGELFF
clone size: NA; J gene: TRBJ2-7; D gene: NA; V gene: TRBV5-1; CDR3 length: 14; CDR3 DNA: TGCGCCAGCAGCTTCAACAGCAGGGGCGGCGAGCAGTACTTC; CDR3 protein: CASSFNSRGGEQYF
clone size: NA; J gene: TRBJ1-5; D gene: NA; V gene: TRBV5-1; CDR3 length: 14; CDR3 DNA: TGCGCCAGCAGCCTCCGGGGGGGAGATCAGCCCCAGCATTTT; CDR3 protein: CASSLRGGDQPQHF
clone size: large; J gene: TRBJ2-2; D gene: TRBD2; V gene: TRBV9; CDR3 length: 14; CDR3 DNA: TGTGCCAGCAGCGAACTAGCGGAGGGGGGGGAGCTGTTTTTT; CDR3 protein: CASSELAEGGELFF
clone size: many; J gene: TRBJ2-7; D gene: NA; V gene: TRBV15; CDR3 length: 14; CDR3 DNA: TGTGCCACCAGCAGAGGGGACACCTCCTACGAGCAGTACTTC; CDR3 protein: CATSRGDTSYEQYF
clone size: few; J gene: TRBJ2-3; D gene: NA; V gene: TRBV6-5; CDR3 length: 13; CDR3 DNA: TGTGCCAGCAGTTCCCCAGGGGCAAATACGCAGTATTTT; CDR3 protein: CASSSPGANTQYF
clone size: many; J gene: TRBJ2-7; D gene: NA; V gene: TRBV18; CDR3 length: 15; CDR3 DNA: TGTGCCAGCTCACCAACCGGCCCGGGGGTTGGGGAGCAGTACTTC; CDR3 protein: CASSPTGPGVGEQYF
clone size: many; J gene: TRBJ2-4; D gene: NA; V gene: TRBV20-1; CDR3 length: 14; CDR3 DNA: TGCAGTGCTAGAGAGGACGAAGCCAAAAACATTCAGTACTTC; CDR3 protein: CSAREDEAKNIQYF
clone size: many; J gene: TRBJ2-1; D gene: TRBD2; V gene: TRBV4-2; CDR3 length: 17; CDR3 DNA: TGTGCCAGCAGCCAAGGCTTACTAGCGGGAGGATACAATGAGCAGTTCTTC; CDR3 protein: CASSQGLLAGGYNEQFF
clone size: many; J gene: TRBJ2-3; D gene: TRBD1; V gene: TRBV10-3; CDR3 length: 12; CDR3 DNA: TGTGCCATCAACAGGGGGACAGATACGCAGTATTTT; CDR3 protein: CAINRGTDTQYF
clone size: NA; J gene: TRBJ2-3; D gene: NA; V gene: TRBV5-4; CDR3 length: 15; CDR3 DNA: TGTGCCAGCAGCTTGGATTTTAAGGACACAGATACGCAGTATTTT; CDR3 protein: CASSLDFKDTDTQYF
clone size: NA; J gene: TRBJ2-6; D gene: TRBD1; V gene: TRBV24-1; CDR3 length: 16; CDR3 DNA: TGTACCACCAGTGATCTAGGGACAGGCGGGGCCAACGTCCTGACTTTC; CDR3 protein: CTTSDLGTGGANVLTF
clone size: few; J gene: TRBJ2-3; D gene: NA; V gene: TRBV7-6; CDR3 length: 16; CDR3 DNA: TGTGCCAGCAGCTTAGCGTCGGGGGGCGGCACAGATACGCAGTATTTT; CDR3 protein: CASSLASGGGTDTQYF
clone size: many; J gene: TRBJ1-2; D gene: NA; V gene: TRBV6-5; CDR3 length: 13; CDR3 DNA: TGTGCCAGCAGACCCCCCCGGGGGGACGGCTACACCTTC; CDR3 protein: CASRPPRGDGYTF
clone size: NA; J gene: TRBJ2-1; D gene: NA; V gene: TRBV2; CDR3 length: 11; CDR3 DNA: TGTGCCAGCCCTTCCGACGATGAGCAGTTCTTC; CDR3 protein: CASPSDDEQFF
clone size: many; J gene: TRBJ1-2; D gene: NA; V gene: TRBV3-1; CDR3 length: 14; CDR3 DNA: TGTGCCAGCGGACCGGACCTTAAAGACTATGGCTACACCTTC; CDR3 protein: CASGPDLKDYGYTF
clone size: few; J gene: TRBJ2-7; D gene: TRBD1; V gene: TRBV6-1; CDR3 length: 15; CDR3 DNA: TGTGCCAGCAGTGAAGCCCACAGGGGGCCTTTCGAGCAGTACTTC; CDR3 protein: CASSEAHRGPFEQYF
clone size: NA; J gene: TRBJ2-7; D gene: TRBD2; V gene: TRBV27; CDR3 length: 15; CDR3 DNA: TGTGCCAGCAGTTCAAGGGTAGCGGGGACCTACGAGCAGTACTTC; CDR3 protein: CASSSRVAGTYEQYF
clone size: NA; J gene: TRBJ2-7; D gene: TRBD2; V gene: TRBV5-6; CDR3 length: 14; CDR3 DNA: TGTGCCAGCAGGCTTTCGGGGGGACCCTACGAGCAGTACTTC; CDR3 protein: CASRLSGGPYEQYF